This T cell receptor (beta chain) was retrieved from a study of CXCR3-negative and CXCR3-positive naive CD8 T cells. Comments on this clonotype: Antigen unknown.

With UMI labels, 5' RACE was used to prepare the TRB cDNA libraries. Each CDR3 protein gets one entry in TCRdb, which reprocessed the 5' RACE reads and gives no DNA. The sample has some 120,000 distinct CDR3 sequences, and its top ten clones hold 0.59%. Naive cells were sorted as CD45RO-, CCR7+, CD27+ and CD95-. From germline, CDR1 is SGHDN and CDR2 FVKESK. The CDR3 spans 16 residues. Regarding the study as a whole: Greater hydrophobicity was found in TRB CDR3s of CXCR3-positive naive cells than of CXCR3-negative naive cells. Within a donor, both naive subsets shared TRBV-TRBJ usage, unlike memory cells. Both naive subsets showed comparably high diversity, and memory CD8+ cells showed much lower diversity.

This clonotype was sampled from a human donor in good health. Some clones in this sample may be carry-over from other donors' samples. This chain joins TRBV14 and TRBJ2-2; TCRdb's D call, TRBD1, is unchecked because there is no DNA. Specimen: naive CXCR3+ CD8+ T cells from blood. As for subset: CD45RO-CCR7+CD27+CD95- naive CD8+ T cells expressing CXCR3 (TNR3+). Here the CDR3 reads CASSQLREGQAGELFF.